These T cell receptor beta chains were read from a single sample in a study of shared clonotypes between healthy human individuals. TCRdb's table, derived via immunoSEQ multiplex PCR, lists solely in-frame clones and lacks some. Of hundreds of thousands of clones listed, less than 96% are singletons. The sequencing input was naive CD4+ T cells sorted from blood. The receptors stem from a young woman in good health. Each CDR3 is given with its conserved first and last residue. Fields, in order: CDR3 length, V gene, J gene, D gene, clone size, CDR3 DNA, CDR3 protein. A D gene is named only where the DNA matches it firmly. Where a row states a size, it is once, few, many or the class of an expanded clone; other rows omit it.

CDR3 length: 15; V gene: TRBV2; J gene: TRBJ2-5; D gene: TRBD1; clone size: -; CDR3 DNA: TGTGCCAGCAGGGAGAGGACAGGGAAGGGAGAGACCCAGTACTTC; CDR3 protein: CASRERTGKGETQYF
CDR3 length: 13; V gene: TRBV12-5; J gene: TRBJ1-1; D gene: -; clone size: -; CDR3 DNA: TGTGCTAGTGGTAGCACGGAGGGGACTGAAGCTTTCTTT; CDR3 protein: CASGSTEGTEAFF
CDR3 length: 17; V gene: TRBV2; J gene: TRBJ1-5; D gene: -; clone size: -; CDR3 DNA: TGTGCCAGCAGTGAACCGACAGGTTTTGGGGGCAATCAGCCCCAGCATTTT; CDR3 protein: CASSEPTGFGGNQPQHF
CDR3 length: 14; V gene: TRBV5-4; J gene: TRBJ1-1; D gene: -; clone size: -; CDR3 DNA: TGTGCCAGCAGCTTGCAGGGAGTGCTTACGGAAGCTTTCTTT; CDR3 protein: CASSLQGVLTEAFF
CDR3 length: 15; V gene: TRBV11-2; J gene: TRBJ2-2; D gene: -; clone size: -; CDR3 DNA: TGTGCCAGCAGCTTTAACGGAAGGGTCACCGGGGAGCTGTTTTTT; CDR3 protein: CASSFNGRVTGELFF
CDR3 length: 14; V gene: TRBV6-1; J gene: TRBJ2-3; D gene: -; clone size: -; CDR3 DNA: TGTGCCAGCAACCTGCAATACCCGCCGGATACGCAGTATTTT; CDR3 protein: CASNLQYPPDTQYF
CDR3 length: 16; V gene: TRBV7-8; J gene: TRBJ2-7; D gene: TRBD2; clone size: -; CDR3 DNA: TGTGCCAGCAGCTCGGGGGGAGCGGGAGGGTCCTACGAGCAGTACTTC; CDR3 protein: CASSSGGAGGSYEQYF
CDR3 length: 15; V gene: TRBV9; J gene: TRBJ1-4; D gene: -; clone size: -; CDR3 DNA: TGTGCCAGCAGCGTAGCTTCGATGTACGGTGAAAAACTGTTTTTT; CDR3 protein: CASSVASMYGEKLFF
CDR3 length: 12; V gene: TRBV18; J gene: TRBJ2-7; D gene: -; clone size: -; CDR3 DNA: TGTGCCAGCTCACCATCCGAGGCGGAGCAGTACTTC; CDR3 protein: CASSPSEAEQYF
CDR3 length: 15; V gene: TRBV5-1; J gene: TRBJ2-7; D gene: -; clone size: -; CDR3 DNA: TGCGCCAGCAGCCCCTCGGGCCATGCAGCCTACGAGCAGTACTTC; CDR3 protein: CASSPSGHAAYEQYF
CDR3 length: 13; V gene: TRBV10-3; J gene: TRBJ1-1; D gene: -; clone size: -; CDR3 DNA: TGTGCCATCAGTCGCGTTGAGAACACTGAAGCTTTCTTT; CDR3 protein: CAISRVENTEAFF
CDR3 length: 14; V gene: TRBV7-9; J gene: TRBJ1-2; D gene: -; clone size: -; CDR3 DNA: TGTGCCAGCAGCCCCGGGGGGTCGAACTATGGCTACACCTTC; CDR3 protein: CASSPGGSNYGYTF
CDR3 length: 17; V gene: TRBV14; J gene: TRBJ2-7; D gene: TRBD2; clone size: -; CDR3 DNA: TGTGCCAGCAGCCGCGGGGGGGCTAGAACTGGGACCTACGAGCAGTACTTC; CDR3 protein: CASSRGGARTGTYEQYF
CDR3 length: 16; V gene: TRBV5-1; J gene: TRBJ2-6; D gene: TRBD1; clone size: -; CDR3 DNA: TGCGCCAGCAGCTTGGGTACAGGGGATGGGGCCAACGTCCTGACTTTC; CDR3 protein: CASSLGTGDGANVLTF
CDR3 length: 13; V gene: TRBV19; J gene: TRBJ1-1; D gene: -; clone size: -; CDR3 DNA: TGTGCCAGTGCGAGGCAGATGAACACTGAAGCTTTCTTT; CDR3 protein: CASARQMNTEAFF
CDR3 length: 15; V gene: TRBV11-2; J gene: TRBJ1-5; D gene: -; clone size: -; CDR3 DNA: TGTGCCAGCAGCCTACATACAGGGATCCATCAGCCCCAGCATTTT; CDR3 protein: CASSLHTGIHQPQHF
CDR3 length: 15; V gene: TRBV6-5; J gene: TRBJ2-1; D gene: -; clone size: once; CDR3 DNA: TGTGCCAGCAGTTACTCGATTATCTTTTCCAATGAGCAGTTCTTC; CDR3 protein: CASSYSIIFSNEQFF
CDR3 length: 12; V gene: TRBV4-2; J gene: TRBJ1-5; D gene: -; clone size: -; CDR3 DNA: TGTGCCAGCAGCCAAGAGGAAGGGCCCCAGCATTTT; CDR3 protein: CASSQEEGPQHF
CDR3 length: 15; V gene: TRBV11-2; J gene: TRBJ2-7; D gene: -; clone size: -; CDR3 DNA: TGTGCCAGCAGACCCTCCGCGGTACCACGCTACGAGCAGTACTTC; CDR3 protein: CASRPSAVPRYEQYF
CDR3 length: 15; V gene: TRBV7-9; J gene: TRBJ2-1; D gene: -; clone size: -; CDR3 DNA: TGTGCCAGCAGCCCACTTCCTCGAGGGGGGTTCGAGCAGTTCTTC; CDR3 protein: CASSPLPRGGFEQFF
CDR3 length: 12; V gene: TRBV6-1; J gene: TRBJ2-7; D gene: -; clone size: -; CDR3 DNA: TGTGCCACCTCAGGGTTGACCTACGAGCAGTACTTC; CDR3 protein: CATSGLTYEQYF
CDR3 length: 15; V gene: TRBV15; J gene: TRBJ2-7; D gene: -; clone size: once; CDR3 DNA: TGTGCCACCAGCAGAGAGAAGGCGCTCGGTTACGAGCAGTACTTC; CDR3 protein: CATSREKALGYEQYF
CDR3 length: 13; V gene: TRBV29-1; J gene: TRBJ1-2; D gene: TRBD1; clone size: -; CDR3 DNA: TGCAGCGTAGGGACAGGGGGGGACTATGGCTACACCTTC; CDR3 protein: CSVGTGGDYGYTF
CDR3 length: 15; V gene: TRBV28; J gene: TRBJ2-5; D gene: -; clone size: -; CDR3 DNA: TGTGCCAGCAGTTTAGGACCCGACACCTCAGAGACCCAGTACTTC; CDR3 protein: CASSLGPDTSETQYF
CDR3 length: 13; V gene: TRBV7-9; J gene: TRBJ2-3; D gene: TRBD2; clone size: -; CDR3 DNA: TGTGCCGGTAGCGGGATAAGAACAGATACGCAGTATTTT; CDR3 protein: CAGSGIRTDTQYF
CDR3 length: 13; V gene: TRBV5-1; J gene: TRBJ2-5; D gene: -; clone size: -; CDR3 DNA: TGCGCCAGCAGCGAGGGAAATCAAGAGACCCAGTACTTC; CDR3 protein: CASSEGNQETQYF
CDR3 length: 16; V gene: TRBV5-1; J gene: TRBJ2-3; D gene: TRBD1; clone size: -; CDR3 DNA: TGCGCCAGCAGCTTGGGACAGGGGGCGTTTCCAGATACGCAGTATTTT; CDR3 protein: CASSLGQGAFPDTQYF
CDR3 length: 15; V gene: TRBV2; J gene: TRBJ1-4; D gene: -; clone size: -; CDR3 DNA: TGTGCCAGCAGGTCAACTCTTGCAACTAATGAAAAACTGTTTTTT; CDR3 protein: CASRSTLATNEKLFF
CDR3 length: 15; V gene: TRBV27; J gene: TRBJ1-4; D gene: -; clone size: -; CDR3 DNA: TGTGCCAGCAGTCTTTCAGGGGCGCGTAATGAAAAACTGTTTTTT; CDR3 protein: CASSLSGARNEKLFF
CDR3 length: 17; V gene: TRBV15; J gene: TRBJ2-7; D gene: TRBD2; clone size: -; CDR3 DNA: TGTGCCACCAGCAGAGACCCCTTAACTAGCGGGAACTACGAGCAGTACTTC; CDR3 protein: CATSRDPLTSGNYEQYF
CDR3 length: 16; V gene: TRBV4-2; J gene: TRBJ2-2; D gene: TRBD2; clone size: -; CDR3 DNA: TGTGCCAGCAGCTTTGGAGCGGGAGGGCCCGGCGGGGAGCTGTTTTTT; CDR3 protein: CASSFGAGGPGGELFF
CDR3 length: 14; V gene: TRBV14; J gene: TRBJ2-2; D gene: TRBD2; clone size: -; CDR3 DNA: TGTGCCAGCAGGCTGGCTAGCGGCACCGGGGAGCTGTTTTTT; CDR3 protein: CASRLASGTGELFF
CDR3 length: 15; V gene: TRBV7-9; J gene: TRBJ2-7; D gene: -; clone size: -; CDR3 DNA: TGTGCCAGCAGCCAAGAGCCCCAAGGTAACTACGAGCAGTACTTC; CDR3 protein: CASSQEPQGNYEQYF
CDR3 length: 14; V gene: TRBV9; J gene: TRBJ2-2; D gene: TRBD2; clone size: -; CDR3 DNA: TGTGCCAGCAGCGGACAGCGGGAGTTCGGGGAGCTGTTTTTT; CDR3 protein: CASSGQREFGELFF
CDR3 length: 15; V gene: TRBV5-1; J gene: TRBJ2-5; D gene: TRBD2; clone size: -; CDR3 DNA: TGCGCCAGCAGAAGAGGGCGGGAGGGCCCAGAGACCCAGTACTTC; CDR3 protein: CASRRGREGPETQYF
CDR3 length: 15; V gene: TRBV28; J gene: TRBJ1-3; D gene: -; clone size: -; CDR3 DNA: TGTGCCAGCTTCCAGGGCCCCCCGTCCGGAAACACCATATATTTT; CDR3 protein: CASFQGPPSGNTIYF
CDR3 length: 17; V gene: TRBV29-1; J gene: TRBJ1-4; D gene: -; clone size: -; CDR3 DNA: TGCAGCGTTGGTTTAGGCCAGGGGATACCAACTAATGAAAAACTGTTTTTT; CDR3 protein: CSVGLGQGIPTNEKLFF
CDR3 length: 17; V gene: TRBV5-1; J gene: TRBJ2-7; D gene: -; clone size: -; CDR3 DNA: TGCGCCAGCAGCCCTGGATTCGACCGTGCTTCGGGGTACGAGCAGTACTTC; CDR3 protein: CASSPGFDRASGYEQYF
CDR3 length: 15; V gene: TRBV29-1; J gene: TRBJ2-7; D gene: -; clone size: -; CDR3 DNA: TGCAGCGTTGAAGATAGGGGGGTCAGGACCTACGAGCAGTACTTC; CDR3 protein: CSVEDRGVRTYEQYF
CDR3 length: 18; V gene: TRBV18; J gene: TRBJ2-4; D gene: TRBD2; clone size: -; CDR3 DNA: TGTGCCAGCTCACAAGGATCTGAGGGAGGGCTAGCCAAAAACATTCAGTACTTC; CDR3 protein: CASSQGSEGGLAKNIQYF
CDR3 length: 15; V gene: TRBV7-2; J gene: TRBJ2-7; D gene: TRBD1; clone size: -; CDR3 DNA: TGTGCCAGCAGCCCAGCGCGGGACAGGGTTGCCGAGCAGTACTTC; CDR3 protein: CASSPARDRVAEQYF
CDR3 length: 17; V gene: TRBV28; J gene: TRBJ1-4; D gene: TRBD1; clone size: -; CDR3 DNA: TGTGCCAGCAGTTCCGGGACAGGGTTTTTCTTTTCGGAAAAACTGTTTTTT; CDR3 protein: CASSSGTGFFFSEKLFF
CDR3 length: 15; V gene: TRBV6-1; J gene: TRBJ2-1; D gene: TRBD2; clone size: -; CDR3 DNA: TGTGCCAGCGCGTTTGCGGGGGGAGCCTACAATGAGCAGTTCTTC; CDR3 protein: CASAFAGGAYNEQFF
CDR3 length: 14; V gene: TRBV18; J gene: TRBJ1-6; D gene: -; clone size: once; CDR3 DNA: TGTGCCAGCTCACCAACCGTGGATAATTCACCCCTCCACTTT; CDR3 protein: CASSPTVDNSPLHF
CDR3 length: 14; V gene: TRBV5-1; J gene: TRBJ1-1; D gene: -; clone size: -; CDR3 DNA: TGCGCCAGCAGTCGGGGGACGGTGAACACTGAAGCTTTCTTT; CDR3 protein: CASSRGTVNTEAFF
CDR3 length: 11; V gene: TRBV28; J gene: TRBJ1-1; D gene: -; clone size: few; CDR3 DNA: TGTGCCAGCGGGACGAACACTGAAGCTTTCTTT; CDR3 protein: CASGTNTEAFF
CDR3 length: 13; V gene: TRBV6-1; J gene: TRBJ1-4; D gene: TRBD1; clone size: once; CDR3 DNA: TGTGCCAGCGGACAGGGACCGAATGAAAAACTGTTTTTT; CDR3 protein: CASGQGPNEKLFF
CDR3 length: 12; V gene: TRBV11-2; J gene: TRBJ2-2; D gene: -; clone size: once; CDR3 DNA: TGTGCCAGCAGCCCGATTTTGAGGGAGCTGTTTTTT; CDR3 protein: CASSPILRELFF